This T cell receptor beta chain is from a study of T cells in Graves' hyperthyroidism and ophthalmopathy (dated by TCRdb to the late 2010s). About the full investigation: To identify distinguishing TCR V-J signatures, a discovery cohort of roughly 100 patients was used, comprising under 45 with Graves' ophthalmopathy and some 60 with stable Graves' hyperthyroidism. Prospective prediction of ophthalmopathy was tested in an independent validation cohort of approximately 19 hyperthyroidism patients and roughly 16 patients who later progressed to ophthalmopathy. The 100 discovery patients were divided at random into training and test sets in a 7:3 ratio. The study also compared thyroid tissue and blood T-cell repertoires from 5 to 7 Graves' hyperthyroidism patients. After sampling, hyperthyroidism patients received methimazole starting at 30 mg daily, and ophthalmopathy patients received high-dose intravenous methylprednisolone. The paper reports TCR Vbeta CDR3 sequencing of roughly 140 peripheral blood samples: 40 or so ophthalmopathy, under 85 hyperthyroidism and 17 progressor patients. Results and caveats for the whole study, not just this receptor: No statistical method was used to set the sample size in advance, and investigators knew the group allocation. Blood samples also contained most of the expanded thyroid clonotypes (frequency above 0.001), which suggests that blood repertoires may reflect thyroid immune responses. During validation, the model predicted progression to ophthalmopathy a median of about 6.5 months ahead of onset, with just under 71% sensitivity and more than 72% specificity. A model built on a 13 V-J signature distinguished ophthalmopathy from stable hyperthyroidism, reaching roughly 88% sensitivity and about 81% specificity in cross-validation and 80%/75% in testing.

The TCR beta CDR3 regions were amplified from the RNA transcripts. For the first round of RT-PCR on the TCR CDR3, the HTBI primer set was used together with the Qiagen OneStep RT-PCR kit. A second multiplex PCR round built the libraries, followed by size selection and purification. Libraries were sequenced paired-end with 100 bp reads on an Illumina HiSeq2000. The study's processing was this. Raw data were processed with SOAPnuke, discarding reads with adapters, uncalled bases, mean Phred below 15, or no exact constant-primer or identifier match. COPE v1.2.5 was used to merge the high-quality paired reads, and each unique nucleotide sequence was defined as a clonotype. Clonotypes were aligned to IMGT TRBV, TRBD and TRBJ reference segments using MiTCR v1.1. The analysis was restricted to V-J combinations with a frequency above 0.0001, which together covered roughly 99% of the repertoires. A TCS score was defined as the ratio between F50 (clonal expansion) and ExV (chaos), using BLOSUM62-based TCRdist between CDR3 peptides within each V-J. Welch's t-statistics and random forest reduced fewer than 600 V-J features to 10 to 15, which were used in a naive Bayes classifier (R e1071). The similarity between thyroid and blood repertoires was quantified using the Morisita-Horn index. TCRdb redid the processing of the public reads, applying fastp at Q25 and MiXCR, and retained in-frame beta chains. Rows with a matching CDR3 protein are joined into one entry that keeps the most common DNA and genes. The V and J calls were not made by the authors but by TCRdb's processing. Here the sample has roughly 570,000 distinct CDR3 sequences; 46% occur a single time. Roughly 20% of the sample comes from the top ten.

Per the germline V gene (reference sequence), LNHDA is the CDR1 and SQIVND is the CDR2. The CDR3 runs 14 residues from the cysteine to the phenylalanine. The entry retains the CDR3 DNA only, 42 bases that are in frame from base 1. Unmatched junction bases come to 6, with V trimmed by 4 bases and J by 5 bases. Any patient with an uncontrolled infection, another autoimmune disease, pregnancy or lactation was excluded. Diagnoses were based on clinical symptoms, serum thyroxine and TRAb, thyroid ultrasound and orbital computed tomography. Trizol reagent was used to extract total RNA, and RNA quality was then checked on an Agilent 2100 Bioanalyzer. In its sample, this clonotype was seen many times. Which antigen it targets is not known. Per-nucleotide qualities are absent, and no much larger clonotype sits a single base away.

The rearranged segments are TRBV19 and TRBJ2-7, with 9 bases aligning to TRBD1. This TCR was sampled from an adult woman with Graves' disease, either hyperthyroidism or ophthalmopathy (not recorded which). Source material: peripheral blood or thyroid tissue (not recorded which). Here is the DNA: TGTGCCAGTAGTAAGACAGGGGGAGGCCACGAGCAGTACTTC. Its coded protein is CASSKTGGGHEQYF.